The sample holds a few counts of the clone carrying this TCR beta chain. The entry originates in a study of blood T cells in healthy people across ages. CDR3 length: 15 residues. Germline assignment: CDR1 SQVTM and CDR2 ANQGSEA. V was pared by 1 base and J by 4 bases, with 7 bases of the junction left unmatched. With a J-beta primer mix and a sample-barcoded 5' primer, a second PCR ran 7 to 11 cycles. Each CDR3 protein gets one entry after TCRdb re-called the 5' RACE reads with MiXCR. The sample includes a few hundred thousand distinct CDR3 sequences, 25% to 35% of them seen just once. This sample also belongs to another study, concerning T cells of mothers and their children.

This TCR came from a boy aged 2-15 years in good health. The rearrangement joins TRBV29-1 to TRBJ2-3; 8 nucleotides agree with TRBD1. Sequencing input: blood. The CDR3 here is CSVEARRGLADTQYF. The CDR3 DNA sequence: TGCAGCGTTGAAGCACGCAGGGGGCTGGCAGATACGCAGTATTTT.